This T cell receptor (beta chain) appears in the sequencing data of a study of metastatic and nonmetastatic thyroid tumors. Study-level information: A comparison of repertoires was made across blood and tumor or nodule tissue from malignant and benign thyroid patients.

Original data processing: The study built a papillary thyroid cancer distant-metastasis classifier from CDR3 differences across clinicopathological groups. TCRdb re-called the PCR reads with MiXCR. For this entry, the V and J calls and clone size follow TCRdb and not the study's own pipeline. The data contain some 23,000 clones, about 25% of them singletons. Before thyroid surgery, none of the patients had received any treatment. V was pared by 6 bases and J by 9 bases, with 10 bases of the junction left unmatched. This CDR3 spans 12 amino acids. CDR1 and CDR2 from the germline V gene are DFQATT and SNEGSKA (reference sequence).

The sample consisted of tumor tissue. The rearrangement joins TRBV20-1 to TRBJ1-1, with TRBD1 matching 7 bases. The clonotype was recovered from a female donor with papillary thyroid cancer or a benign thyroid nodule (not recorded which). Some clones in this sample may be carry-over from other donors' samples. The CDR3 reads CSAEEGAWKAFF. The CDR3 nucleotides read TGCAGTGCAGAGGAGGGGGCTTGGAAAGCTTTCTTT.